Below, one T cell receptor (beta chain) is given with its context. These data come from a study of blood T cell repertoires in COVID-19. Study as a whole: Material from acute and convalescent COVID-19 was sourced from the United States, Italy and Spain. PBMCs, B-cell-depleted T cells, or T cells provided the cDNA or gDNA that made up the material.

The repertoire was sequenced with immunoSEQ multiplex PCR; TCRdb's copy has only in-frame clones and lacks some. This table has 30,000 to 40,000 clones, approximately 95% appearing once. The germline CDR1 and CDR2 sequences are SGHDT and YYEEEE. The V segment lost 7 bases and the J segment 1 base; nucleotides outside the gene matches: 4. There are 13 residues in the CDR3. The TCR originated in a male donor with active COVID-19. Sequencing was performed on peripheral blood. J is TRBJ1-2 and V is TRBV5-6; 7 positions match TRBD1. The CDR3 nucleotides are TGTGCCAGCCGCCGGGACAGTAACTATGGCTACACCTTC. It translates to CASRRDSNYGYTF.